This TCR beta chain originates from a study of blood T cell repertoires in COVID-19. On the study more broadly: Researchers got acute and convalescent COVID-19 samples from the United States, Italy and Spain. T cells, B-cell-depleted T cells, or PBMCs provided the cDNA or gDNA that served as material.

Individuals drawn from under 30 US areas were about 18 to 95 years old. The recovered donors of Cohort 3 showed two negative PCRs, clearance, or symptom resolution. Assay: immunoSEQ multiplex PCR; the TCRdb copy retains only in-frame clones and omits some. This table holds about 150,000 clones, about 90% found once. The germline V gene encodes CDR1 KGHSH and CDR2 LQKENI. The CDR3 runs to 16 residues. With 5 bases clipped from V and 5 bases from J, the junction kept 11 bases outside the gene matches. The chain uses TRBV18 and TRBJ1-2, with 10 bases identical to TRBD1. What was sequenced was PBMCs or T cells enriched from blood (not recorded which). The source is a woman between 45 and 65 years old who had recovered from COVID-19. The CDR3 here is CASSKMTGQGSYGYTF. DNA for the CDR3: TGTGCCAGCTCAAAGATGACGGGACAGGGGTCTTATGGCTACACCTTC.